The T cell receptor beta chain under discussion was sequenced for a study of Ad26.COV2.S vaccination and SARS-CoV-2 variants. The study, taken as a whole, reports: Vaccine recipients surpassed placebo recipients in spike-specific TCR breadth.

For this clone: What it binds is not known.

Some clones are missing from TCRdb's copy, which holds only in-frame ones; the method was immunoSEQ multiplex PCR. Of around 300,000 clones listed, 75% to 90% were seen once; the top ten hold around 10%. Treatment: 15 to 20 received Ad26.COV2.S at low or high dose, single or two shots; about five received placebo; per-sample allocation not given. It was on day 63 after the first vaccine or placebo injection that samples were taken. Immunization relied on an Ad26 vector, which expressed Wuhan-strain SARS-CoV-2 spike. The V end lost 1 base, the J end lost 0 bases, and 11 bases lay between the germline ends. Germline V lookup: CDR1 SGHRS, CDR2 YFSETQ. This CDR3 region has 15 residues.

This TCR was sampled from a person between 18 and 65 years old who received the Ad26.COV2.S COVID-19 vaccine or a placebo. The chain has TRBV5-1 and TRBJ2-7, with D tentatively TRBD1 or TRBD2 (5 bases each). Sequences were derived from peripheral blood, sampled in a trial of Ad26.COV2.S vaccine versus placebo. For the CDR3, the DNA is TGCGCCAGCAGCTTGTCCGGGGCGTACTCCTACGAGCAGTACTTC. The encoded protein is CASSLSGAYSYEQYF.